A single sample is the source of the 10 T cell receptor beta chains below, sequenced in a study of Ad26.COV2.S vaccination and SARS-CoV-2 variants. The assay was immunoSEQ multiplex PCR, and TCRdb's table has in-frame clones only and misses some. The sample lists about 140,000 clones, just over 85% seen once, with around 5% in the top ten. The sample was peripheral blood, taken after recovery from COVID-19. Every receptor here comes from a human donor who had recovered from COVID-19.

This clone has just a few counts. This chain's CDR3 is CASSKEGGYTF. The CDR3 region has the DNA TGTGCCAGCTCCAAGGAGGGCGGCTACACCTTC. The chain employs TRBV5-4 and TRBJ1-2; no reliable D call. Deletions cut 7 bases from V and 8 bases from J, with 12 bases between. The germline V gene encodes CDR1 SGHNT and CDR2 YYREEE (reference sequence). This CDR3 has 11 residues.

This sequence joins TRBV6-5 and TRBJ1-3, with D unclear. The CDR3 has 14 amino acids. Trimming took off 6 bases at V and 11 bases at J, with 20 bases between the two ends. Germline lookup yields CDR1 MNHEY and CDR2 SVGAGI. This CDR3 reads CASSPIGRKVAIYF. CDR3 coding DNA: TGTGCCAGCAGCCCCATCGGTCGAAAGGTCGCCATATATTTT.

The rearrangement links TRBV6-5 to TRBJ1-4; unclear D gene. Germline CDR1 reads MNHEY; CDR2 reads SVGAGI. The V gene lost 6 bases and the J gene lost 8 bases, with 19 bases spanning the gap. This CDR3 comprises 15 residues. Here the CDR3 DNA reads TGTGCCAGCAGAGACCGAGGCACTCGGGTCGAAAAACTGTTTTTT. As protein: CASRDRGTRVEKLFF.

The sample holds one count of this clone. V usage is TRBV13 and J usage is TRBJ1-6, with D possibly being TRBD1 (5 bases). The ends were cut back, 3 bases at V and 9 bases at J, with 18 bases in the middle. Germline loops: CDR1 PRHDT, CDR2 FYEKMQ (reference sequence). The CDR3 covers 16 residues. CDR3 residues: CASSLGRYKWSSPLHF. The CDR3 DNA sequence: TGTGCCAGCAGCTTGGGACGGTACAAGTGGAGTTCACCCCTCCACTTT.

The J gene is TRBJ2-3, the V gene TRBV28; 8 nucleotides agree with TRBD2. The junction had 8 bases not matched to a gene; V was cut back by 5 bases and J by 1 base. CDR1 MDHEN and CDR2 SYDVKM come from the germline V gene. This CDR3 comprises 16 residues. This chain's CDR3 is CASSDMGRGGTDTQYF. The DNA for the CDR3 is TGTGCCAGCAGTGACATGGGGCGGGGGGGCACAGATACGCAGTATTTT.

Here the CDR3 DNA reads TGTGCCAGCAGCTTAGCGCGTGGGGGAGGGGGTTGGAACACCATATATTTT. Protein: CASSLARGGGGWNTIYF. The chain links TRBV7-8 to TRBJ1-3, with a possible D match to TRBD1 (6 bases). Germline CDR1 reads SGHVS; CDR2 reads FQNEAQ. CDR3 length: 17 residues. The ends were cut back, 0 bases at V and 7 bases at J, with 19 bases in the middle.

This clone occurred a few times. CDR3 protein: CASRDRGSNEQFF. CDR3 bases: TGCGCCAGCAGAGACAGGGGGTCCAATGAGCAGTTCTTC. The chain links TRBV5-1 to TRBJ2-1; TRBD1 matches 9 bases. J lost 6 bases, V lost 5 bases, and 3 bases had no gene match. Germline CDR1 and CDR2: SGHRS and YFSETQ. This CDR3 is 13 amino acids long.

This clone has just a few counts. The CDR3 loop reads CASGSGGGTGNSPLHF. Here the CDR3 DNA reads TGTGCCAGCGGCTCAGGAGGGGGGACAGGGAATTCACCCCTCCACTTT. The rearrangement links TRBV5-4 to TRBJ1-6, with 9 bases fitting TRBD1. This CDR3 spans 16 amino acids. CDR1 and CDR2 (germline): SGHNT, YYREEE (reference sequence). The V segment lost 7 bases and the J segment 7 bases; nucleotides outside the gene matches: 12. Based on the CDR3 plus reference TRBV5-4 and TRBJ1-6, the full variable domain is ETGVTQSPTHLIKTRGQQVTLRCSSQSGHNTVSWYQQALGQGPQFIFQYYREEENGRGNFPPRFSGLQFPNYSSELNVNALELDDSALYLCASGSGGGTGNSPLHFGNGTRLTVT.

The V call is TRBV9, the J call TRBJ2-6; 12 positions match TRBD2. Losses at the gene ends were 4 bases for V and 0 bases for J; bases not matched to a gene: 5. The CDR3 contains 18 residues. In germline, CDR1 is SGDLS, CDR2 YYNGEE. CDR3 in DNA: TGTGCCAGCAGCCCCGCACTAGCGGGGGGCTCTGGGGCCAACGTCCTGACTTTC. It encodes CASSPALAGGSGANVLTF.

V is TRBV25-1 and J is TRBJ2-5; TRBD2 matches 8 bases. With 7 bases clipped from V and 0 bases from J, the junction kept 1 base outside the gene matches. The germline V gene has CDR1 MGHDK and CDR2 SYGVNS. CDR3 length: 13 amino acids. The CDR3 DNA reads TGTGCCAGCAACGGGGGGGACCAAGAGACCCAGTACTTC. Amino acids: CASNGGDQETQYF.